This TCR beta chain was identified in a study of blood T cell repertoires in COVID-19. Study-level background: Specimens from acute and convalescent COVID-19 originated in the United States, Italy and Spain.

In the study's own analysis: How many nucleated cells were present was estimated from reference gene primer amplification. The method was immunoSEQ multiplex PCR; TCRdb's version includes in-frame clones alone and lacks a portion of them. V and J calls and clone size are given by that table; D and trimming were obtained from the DNA. The data hold 230,000 or so clones, with approximately 84% observed a single time. CDR3 length: 17 amino acids. The germline CDR1 and CDR2 sequences are SEHNR and FQNEAQ (reference sequence). The V segment lost 4 bases and the J segment 3 bases; nucleotides outside the gene matches: 10.

This TCR came from a man aged 50-60 years with active or convalescent COVID-19. The chain is built from TRBV7-9 and TRBJ2-3; TRBD1 matches 10 bases. Sample: peripheral blood. The CDR3 spells CASSYDRGRRATDTQYF. The CDR3 DNA reads TGTGCCAGCAGCTACGACAGGGGGCGAAGAGCGACAGATACGCAGTATTTT.